This T cell receptor (beta chain) is drawn from a study of shared T cell receptors in the human thymus (dated by TCRdb to about 2021). Background on the whole study: The study examined how the human thymus generates shared, self-reactive T-cell receptor alpha chains.

The method behind the library was the immunoSEQ multiplex PCR assay. The clones in this table, taken by TCRdb from immuneACCESS, are in-frame only. Not every clone is retained; where verified, under half of the shortfall comes from an unresolved V gene, and the cause of the rest is unknown. Recorded for this sample are approximately 730,000 clones; approximately 83% of them occurred a single time. Of the sample, 0.008% to 0.011% is held by the ten largest clones. A remark on this clone: There is no known antigen for this receptor. There are no base qualities to consult, and no much larger clone falls within one base.

CDR1 and CDR2, per the germline V gene, are MGHRA and YSYEKL. The CDR3 spans 14 residues, from the cysteine through the phenylalanine. CDR3 DNA only is kept here, 42 bases in frame from base 1. V loses 0 bases, J loses 5 bases, and the germline ends lie 10 bases apart. These data were also filed under a second study, of human thymus T cells. As the second publication notes: Donors were immunologically healthy infants undergoing open corrective cardiac surgery for congenital heart defects in Finland. Thymus tissue was collected as surgical resects that were removed during corrective cardiac surgery. Usage of V and J gene segments appeared to be biased in both the thymic and the peripheral blood repertoires. The related research reported highly overlapping thymic TCR repertoires among unrelated individuals. The study described the TCR alpha and beta repertoires in under ten infant thymus samples and a few matching peripheral blood samples. Donor ages ranged from roughly 7 to 244 days, and the cohort comprised five or six male and a couple of female infants. Thymocytes were freed from the tissue by mechanical means and kept at -70 degrees C as pellets of roughly 8.5-31 million cells. Genomic DNA was extracted from frozen cell pellets with a QIAsymphony instrument. The immunoSEQ multiplex PCR assay was used to amplify the TCRB and TCRAD loci from a standardized quantity of quality-controlled genomic DNA. The V(D)J region was spanned by amplicons of a length sufficient to cover the CDR3 and to identify V and J genes. The amplicons were sequenced on an Illumina platform via the commercial immunoSEQ service. Primer bias and sequencing errors were corrected as previously described, and TCRAD and TCRB definitions were based on the IMGT database. immunoSEQ Analyzer 3.0 and VDJTools were used for repertoire analysis, which covered basic statistics, V/J segment usage, diversity estimates, rarefaction and pairwise overlap. To estimate diversity, the Chao1, ChaoE, Efron-Thisted, Shannon and inverse Simpson indices were applied, and diversity was also estimated on datasets down-sampled to the smallest sample. Repertoire overlap used strict matching of CDR3 nucleotide sequence, V gene and J gene, with Jaccard-based multidimensional scaling clustering. On average, thymus samples gave 750,000 to 950,000 unique TCRB clonotypes, whereas blood samples gave 75,000 to 85,000.

The sequenced material came from thymocytes. The receptor comes from a girl under three years old with a congenital heart defect. Donor details come from another sample of the same person, matched by shared clones. The V and J segments used are TRBV4-1 and TRBJ1-2; the best D guess is TRBD1, with 6 bases matching. The encoded CDR3 is CASSQEPGEYGYTF. The nucleotide sequence reads TGCGCCAGCAGCCAAGAGCCAGGGGAGTATGGCTACACCTTC.